The 9 T cell receptor beta chains below come from one sample, sequenced in a study of T cell responses to AZD1222 COVID-19 vaccine. Generated by immunoSEQ multiplex PCR, the TCRdb table keeps only in-frame clones and is missing some. The sample contains about 140,000 clones, around nine tenths of which appear only once. The sample consisted of peripheral blood, taken on day 0 of AZD1222 vaccination. These receptors were obtained from an adult in good health.

CDR3 protein: CASSLLTSGRHNEQFF. CDR3 in DNA: TGTGCCAGCAGTTTGTTGACTAGCGGGAGGCACAATGAGCAGTTCTTC. The chain has TRBV28 and TRBJ2-1, with 13 bases matching TRBD2. V trimming: 3 bases; J trimming: 5 bases; junction bases outside the gene matches: 4. The germline CDR1 and CDR2 sequences are MDHEN and SYDVKM. The length of the CDR3 is 16 residues.

This sequence joins TRBV11-3 and TRBJ2-6; no reliable D call. V shed 4 bases and J shed 0 bases, with 4 bases lying between them. CDR1 and CDR2 (germline): SGHNT, YENEEA. The CDR3 consists of 14 residues. CDR3: CASSWVSGANVLTF. The CDR3 coding sequence is TGTGCCAGCAGCTGGGTCTCTGGGGCCAACGTCCTGACTTTC.

CDR3 nucleotides: TGTGCCAGTAGGTGGACAGGGCTCACTGGAAACACCATATATTTT. It translates to CASRWTGLTGNTIYF. The rearrangement links TRBV19 to TRBJ1-3, with TRBD1 matching over 8 bases. J was trimmed by 2 bases and V by 6 bases; bases with no gene match: 6. This CDR3 is 15 amino acids long. CDR1 is LNHDA, CDR2 SQIVND, per germline (reference sequence).

The chain couples TRBV29-1 to TRBJ1-1; D is unresolved. This CDR3 contains 10 residues. Germline V lookup: CDR1 SQVTM, CDR2 ANQGSEA. CDR3: CVAGNTEAFF. The CDR3 DNA reads TGCGTCGCCGGGAACACTGAAGCTTTCTTT. Full variable domain (outside the CDR3, taken from reference TRBV29-1 and TRBJ1-1): SAVISQKPSRDICQRGTSLTIQCQVDSQVTMMFWYRQQPGQSLTLIATANQGSEATYESGFVIDKFPISRPNLTFSTLTVSNMSPEDSSIYLCVAGNTEAFFGQGTRLTVV.

The chain has TRBV5-5 and TRBJ1-5, with D possibly being TRBD1 (5 bases). CDR3 length equals 15 residues. The ends were cut back, 6 bases at V and 4 bases at J, with 17 bases in the middle. Germline values: CDR1 SGHKS, CDR2 YYEKEE (reference sequence). In DNA, the CDR3 is TGTGCCAGCACCCAATACGGGGGATCAAATCAGCCCCAGCATTTT. It encodes CASTQYGGSNQPQHF.

The chain couples TRBV28 to TRBJ1-2; no clear D gene. Trimming stripped 3 bases from V and 0 bases from J, with 8 bases between. This CDR3 spans 14 amino acids. Per the germline V gene, CDR1 is MDHEN and CDR2 is SYDVKM. CDR3 in DNA: TGTGCCAGCAGTTTTAACCGAGCTAACTATGGCTACACCTTC. Amino acid sequence: CASSFNRANYGYTF.

V gene TRBV7-9 combines with J gene TRBJ2-5; 11 bases are shared with TRBD1. Trimming at V came to 2 bases and at J to 4 bases, leaving 12 bases not matched to a gene. Germline-derived CDR1 and CDR2 are SEHNR and FQNEAQ (reference sequence). The CDR3 runs to 18 residues. The CDR3 here is CASSLSRGQGVIGETQYF. CDR3 DNA sequence: TGTGCCAGCAGCTTATCCCGGGGACAGGGGGTAATTGGAGAGACCCAGTACTTC.

CDR3 in amino acids: CASSLETSAYNEQFF. DNA of the CDR3: TGTGCCAGCAGCTTAGAAACTAGCGCCTACAATGAGCAGTTCTTC. The rearrangement uses TRBV11-3 and TRBJ2-1, with 7 bases aligning to TRBD2. The V gene end was trimmed by 0 bases and the J gene end by 2 bases; junction bases not matched to a gene: 1. This CDR3 comprises 15 residues. In germline, CDR1 is SGHNT, CDR2 YENEEA.

The chain joins TRBV6-5 to TRBJ2-2, with 12 bases matching TRBD2. Per the germline V gene, CDR1 is MNHEY and CDR2 is SVGAGI. There are 16 residues in the CDR3. The trim removed 4 bases at V and 7 bases at J, leaving 7 bases unmatched. The CDR3 nucleotides are TGTGCCAGCAGTTGGGGACTAGCGGGCCGAGACGGGGAGCTGTTTTTT. It yields the protein CASSWGLAGRDGELFF.